In this sample, the clone carrying this T cell receptor beta chain turned up many times. Its specificity is not known. These data are taken from a study of post-analysis software for immune sequencing data. Study summary: The cohort encompassed relapsing-remitting, secondary progressive and progressive-relapsing multiple sclerosis disease courses. Whole-study results and caveats: TRBV5-6, TRBV5-1 and TRBV20-1 were among about 5 TRBV segments more frequent in patients than controls.

The germline V gene encodes CDR1 SGHKS and CDR2 YYEKEE (reference sequence). V was trimmed by 0 bases and J by 5 bases, leaving 14 bases between them. The CDR3 sequence is 15 residues long. Every TCR beta cDNA library bore unique molecular identifiers. Around 450,000 cDNA molecules were recovered from an input of roughly 0.85 to 10 million T cells. Via MiXCR, TCRdb re-called the PCR reads, giving one row per CDR3 protein. The table records around 200,000 distinct CDR3 sequences, 29% of them present only once. The chain recombines TRBV5-5 with TRBJ2-5, with a tentative D call TRBD2 (6 bases). The sequence was obtained from a girl aged 2-17 years with multiple sclerosis. Sequenced: blood. CDR3 nucleotide sequence: TGTGCCAGCAGCTTGGCTGGAGGGGTGGAGGAGACCCAGTACTTC. Translated, it gives CASSLAGGVEETQYF.